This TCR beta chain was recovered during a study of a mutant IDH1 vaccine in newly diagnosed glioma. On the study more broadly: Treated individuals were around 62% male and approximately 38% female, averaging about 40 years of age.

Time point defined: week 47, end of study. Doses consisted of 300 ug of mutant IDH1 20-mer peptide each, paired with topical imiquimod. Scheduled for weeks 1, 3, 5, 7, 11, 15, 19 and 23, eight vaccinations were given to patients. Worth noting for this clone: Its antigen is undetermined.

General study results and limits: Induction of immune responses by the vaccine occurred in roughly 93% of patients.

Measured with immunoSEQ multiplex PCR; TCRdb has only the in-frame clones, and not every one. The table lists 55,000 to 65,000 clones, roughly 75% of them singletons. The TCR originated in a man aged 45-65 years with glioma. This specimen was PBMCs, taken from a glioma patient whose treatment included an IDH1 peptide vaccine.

This chain's CDR3 is CASSPTGNGNQPQHF. As DNA, the CDR3 is TGTGCCAGCAGCCCAACAGGGAATGGCAATCAGCCCCAGCATTTT. The gene calls are TRBV6-5 and TRBJ1-5; tentatively, D is TRBD1 (6 bases). Trimming took 6 bases from V and 2 from J, leaving 14 bases between them. The germline CDR1 and CDR2 sequences are MNHEY and SVGAGI. CDR3 length: 15 residues.